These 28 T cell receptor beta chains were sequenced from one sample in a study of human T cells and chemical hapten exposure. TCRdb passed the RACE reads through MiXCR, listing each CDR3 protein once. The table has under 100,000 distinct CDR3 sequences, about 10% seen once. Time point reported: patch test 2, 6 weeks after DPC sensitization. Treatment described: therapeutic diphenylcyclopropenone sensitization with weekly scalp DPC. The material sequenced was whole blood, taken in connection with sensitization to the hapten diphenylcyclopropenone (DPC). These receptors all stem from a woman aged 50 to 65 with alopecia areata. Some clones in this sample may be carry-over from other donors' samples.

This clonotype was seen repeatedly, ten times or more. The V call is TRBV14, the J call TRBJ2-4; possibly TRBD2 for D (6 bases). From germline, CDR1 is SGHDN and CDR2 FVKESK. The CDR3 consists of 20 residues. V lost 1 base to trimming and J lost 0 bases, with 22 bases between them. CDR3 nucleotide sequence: TGTGCCAGCAGCCAAGCCCTCTGGGACTTAAAGATTTTAGCCAAAAACATTCAGTACTTC. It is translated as CASSQALWDLKILAKNIQYF.

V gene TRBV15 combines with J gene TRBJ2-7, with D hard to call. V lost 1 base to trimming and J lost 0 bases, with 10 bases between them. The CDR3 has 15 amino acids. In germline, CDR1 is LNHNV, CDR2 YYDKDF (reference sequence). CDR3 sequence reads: CATSRGRRDSYEQYF. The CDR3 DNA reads TGTGCCACCAGCAGAGGAAGACGAGACTCCTACGAGCAGTACTTC.

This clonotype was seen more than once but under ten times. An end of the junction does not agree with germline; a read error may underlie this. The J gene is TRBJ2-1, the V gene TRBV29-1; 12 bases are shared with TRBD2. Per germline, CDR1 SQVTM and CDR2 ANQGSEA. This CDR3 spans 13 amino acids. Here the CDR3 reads CSVEGTLAGGVLF. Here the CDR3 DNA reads TGCAGCGTTGAGGGAACGCTAGCGGGAGGGGTGCTCTTC.

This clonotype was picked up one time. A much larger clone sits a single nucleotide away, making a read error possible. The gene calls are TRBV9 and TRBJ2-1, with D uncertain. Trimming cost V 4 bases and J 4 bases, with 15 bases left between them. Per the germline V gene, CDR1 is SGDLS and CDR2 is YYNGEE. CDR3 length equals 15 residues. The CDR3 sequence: CASSTDVGEYNEQFF. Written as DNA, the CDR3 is TGTGCCAGCAGCACGGACGTTGGGGAATACAATGAGCAGTTCTTC.

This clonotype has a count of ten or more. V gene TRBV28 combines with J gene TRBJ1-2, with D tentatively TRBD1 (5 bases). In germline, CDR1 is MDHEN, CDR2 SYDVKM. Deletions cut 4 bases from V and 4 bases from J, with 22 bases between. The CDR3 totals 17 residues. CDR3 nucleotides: TGTGCCAGCAGTTACCCGGGAGACAGCCCTCTTCGCTATGGCTACACCTTC. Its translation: CASSYPGDSPLRYGYTF.

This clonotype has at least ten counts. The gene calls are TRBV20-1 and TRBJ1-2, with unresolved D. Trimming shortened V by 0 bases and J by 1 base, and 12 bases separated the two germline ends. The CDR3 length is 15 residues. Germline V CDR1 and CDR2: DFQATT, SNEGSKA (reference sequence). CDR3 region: CSARDTWKINYGYTF. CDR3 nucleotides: TGCAGTGCTAGAGATACGTGGAAGATTAACTATGGCTACACCTTC.

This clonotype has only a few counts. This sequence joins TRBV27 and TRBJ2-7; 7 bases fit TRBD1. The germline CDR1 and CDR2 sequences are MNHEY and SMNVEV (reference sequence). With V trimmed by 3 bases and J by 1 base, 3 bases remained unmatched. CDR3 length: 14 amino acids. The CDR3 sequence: CASSFYRGSYEQYF. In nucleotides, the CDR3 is TGTGCCAGCAGTTTCTACAGGGGTTCCTACGAGCAGTACTTC.

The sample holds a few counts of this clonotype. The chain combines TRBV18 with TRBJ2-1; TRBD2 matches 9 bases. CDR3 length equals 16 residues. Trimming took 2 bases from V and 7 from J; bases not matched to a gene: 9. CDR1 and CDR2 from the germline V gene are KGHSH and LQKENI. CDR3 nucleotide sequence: TGTGCCAGCTCACCAACGCTAGCGGGACGGGATAATGAGCAGTTCTTC. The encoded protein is CASSPTLAGRDNEQFF. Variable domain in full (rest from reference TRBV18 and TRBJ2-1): NAGVMQNPRHLVRRRGQEARLRCSPMKGHSHVYWYRQLPEEGLKFMVYLQKENIIDESGMPKERFSAEFPKEGPSILRIQQVVRGDSAAYFCASSPTLAGRDNEQFFGPGTRLTVL.

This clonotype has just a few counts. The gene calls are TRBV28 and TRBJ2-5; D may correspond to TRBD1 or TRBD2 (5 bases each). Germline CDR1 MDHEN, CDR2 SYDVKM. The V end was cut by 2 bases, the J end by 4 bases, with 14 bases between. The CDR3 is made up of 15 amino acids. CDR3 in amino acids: CASSLAGSFGETQYF. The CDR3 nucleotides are TGTGCCAGCAGTTTAGCAGGGAGCTTCGGAGAGACCCAGTACTTC.

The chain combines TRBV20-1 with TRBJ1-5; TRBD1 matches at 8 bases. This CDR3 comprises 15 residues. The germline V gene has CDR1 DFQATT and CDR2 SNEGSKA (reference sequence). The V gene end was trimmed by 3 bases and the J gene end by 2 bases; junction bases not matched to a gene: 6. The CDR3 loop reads CSASEGGQGNQPQHF. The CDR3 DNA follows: TGCAGTGCTAGCGAGGGGGGACAGGGCAATCAGCCCCAGCATTTT.

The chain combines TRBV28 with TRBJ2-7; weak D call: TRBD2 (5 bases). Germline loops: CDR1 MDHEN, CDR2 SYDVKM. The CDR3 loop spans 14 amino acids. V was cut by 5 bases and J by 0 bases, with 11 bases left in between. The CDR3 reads CASSPTGDSYEQYF. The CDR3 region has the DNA TGTGCCAGCAGTCCAACCGGGGACTCCTACGAGCAGTACTTC.

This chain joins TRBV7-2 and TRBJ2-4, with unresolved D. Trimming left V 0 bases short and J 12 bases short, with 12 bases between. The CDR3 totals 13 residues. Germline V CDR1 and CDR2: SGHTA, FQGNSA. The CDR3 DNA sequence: TGTGCCAGCAGCTTAGCGCTTCCCCCACATCAGTACTTC. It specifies CASSLALPPHQYF.

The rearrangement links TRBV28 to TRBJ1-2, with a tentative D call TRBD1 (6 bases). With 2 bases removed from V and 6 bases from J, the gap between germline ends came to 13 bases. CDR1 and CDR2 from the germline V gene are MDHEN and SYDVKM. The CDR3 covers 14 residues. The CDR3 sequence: CASSLTTGNHGYTF. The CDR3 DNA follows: TGTGCCAGCAGTTTAACAACAGGGAACCATGGCTACACCTTC.

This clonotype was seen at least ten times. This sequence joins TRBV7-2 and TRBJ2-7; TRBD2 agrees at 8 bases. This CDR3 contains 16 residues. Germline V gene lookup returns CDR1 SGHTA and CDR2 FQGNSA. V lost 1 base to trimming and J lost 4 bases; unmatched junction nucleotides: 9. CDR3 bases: TGTGCCAGCAGCTTAGGACTAGCGTATGAATTTTACGAGCAGTACTTC. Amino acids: CASSLGLAYEFYEQYF.

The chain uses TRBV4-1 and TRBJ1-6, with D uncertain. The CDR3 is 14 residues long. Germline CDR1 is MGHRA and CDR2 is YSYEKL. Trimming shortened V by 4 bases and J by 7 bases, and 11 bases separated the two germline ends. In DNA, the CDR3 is TGCGCCAGCAGCCCTGGACTGCGGAATTCACCCCTCCACTTT. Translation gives CASSPGLRNSPLHF.

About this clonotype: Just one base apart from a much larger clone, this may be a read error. CDR3 amino acids: CSAARGVDTEAFF. The CDR3 DNA sequence: TGCAGTGCTGCCCGGGGGGTGGACACTGAAGCTTTCTTT. This chain connects TRBV20-1 to TRBJ1-1; possibly TRBD1 for D (5 bases). The CDR3 length is 13 residues. V was shortened by 5 bases and J by 3 bases, with 13 bases between the two germline ends. Germline CDR1 reads DFQATT; CDR2 reads SNEGSKA (reference sequence).

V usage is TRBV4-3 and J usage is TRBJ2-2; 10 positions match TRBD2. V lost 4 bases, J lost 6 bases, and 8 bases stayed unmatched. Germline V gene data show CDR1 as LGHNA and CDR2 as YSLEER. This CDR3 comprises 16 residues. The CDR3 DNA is TGCGCCAGCAGCCGCGGGGCTAGCGGGAGCCCCGGGGAGCTGTTTTTT. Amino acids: CASSRGASGSPGELFF.

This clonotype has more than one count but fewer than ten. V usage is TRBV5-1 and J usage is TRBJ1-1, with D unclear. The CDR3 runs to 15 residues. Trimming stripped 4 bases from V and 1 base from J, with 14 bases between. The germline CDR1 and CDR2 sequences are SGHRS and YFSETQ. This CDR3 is CASSPGTAENTEAFF. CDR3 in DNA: TGCGCCAGCAGCCCCGGTACGGCAGAGAACACTGAAGCTTTCTTT. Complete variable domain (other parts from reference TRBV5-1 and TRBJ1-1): KAGVTQTPRYLIKTRGQQVTLSCSPISGHRSVSWYQQTPGQGLQFLFEYFSETQRNKGNFPGRFSGRQFSNSRSEMNVSTLELGDSALYLCASSPGTAENTEAFFGQGTRLTVV.

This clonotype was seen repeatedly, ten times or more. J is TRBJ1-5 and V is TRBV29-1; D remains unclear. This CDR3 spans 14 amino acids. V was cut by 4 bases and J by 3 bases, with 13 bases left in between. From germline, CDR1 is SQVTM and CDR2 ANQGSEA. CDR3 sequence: CSVADGAHNQPQHF. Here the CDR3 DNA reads TGCAGCGTTGCGGACGGCGCTCACAATCAGCCCCAGCATTTT.

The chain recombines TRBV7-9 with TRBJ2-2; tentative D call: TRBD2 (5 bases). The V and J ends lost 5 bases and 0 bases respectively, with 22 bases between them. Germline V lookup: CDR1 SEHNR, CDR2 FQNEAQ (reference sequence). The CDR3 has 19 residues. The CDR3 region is CASSSPRMRRAANTGELFF. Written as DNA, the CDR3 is TGTGCCAGCAGCAGTCCCCGCATGAGGCGGGCCGCGAACACCGGGGAGCTGTTTTTT.

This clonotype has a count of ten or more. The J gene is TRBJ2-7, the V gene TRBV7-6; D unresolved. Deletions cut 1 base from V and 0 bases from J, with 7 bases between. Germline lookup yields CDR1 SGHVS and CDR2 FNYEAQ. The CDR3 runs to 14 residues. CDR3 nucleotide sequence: TGTGCCAGCAGCTTAGAACCGGGCTCCTACGAGCAGTACTTC. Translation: CASSLEPGSYEQYF.

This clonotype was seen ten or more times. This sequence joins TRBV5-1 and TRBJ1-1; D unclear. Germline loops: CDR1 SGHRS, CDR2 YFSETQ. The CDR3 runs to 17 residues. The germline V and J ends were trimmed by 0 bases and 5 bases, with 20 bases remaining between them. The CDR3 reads CASSLAAGVMRSTEAFF. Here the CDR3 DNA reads TGCGCCAGCAGCTTGGCGGCAGGTGTTATGAGGAGTACTGAAGCTTTCTTT.

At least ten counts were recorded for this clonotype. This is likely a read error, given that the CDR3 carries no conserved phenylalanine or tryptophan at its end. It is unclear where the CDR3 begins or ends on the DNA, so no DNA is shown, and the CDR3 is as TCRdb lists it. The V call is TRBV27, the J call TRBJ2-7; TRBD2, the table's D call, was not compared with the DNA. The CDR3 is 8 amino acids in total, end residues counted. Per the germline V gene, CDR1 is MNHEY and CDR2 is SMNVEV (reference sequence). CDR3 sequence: CASSGGAS.

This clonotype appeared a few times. The CDR3 protein is CASSSGTGNSPLHF. In DNA, the CDR3 is TGCGCCAGCAGCTCCGGGACAGGGAATTCACCCCTCCACTTT. This chain joins TRBV5-1 and TRBJ1-6, with 9 bases identical to TRBD1. This CDR3 is built from 14 residues. CDR1 SGHRS and CDR2 YFSETQ come from the germline V gene. Trimming took 3 bases from V and 7 from J; bases not matched to a gene: 2. The full variable domain, in which reference TRBV5-1 and TRBJ1-6 provide the parts outside the CDR3, is KAGVTQTPRYLIKTRGQQVTLSCSPISGHRSVSWYQQTPGQGLQFLFEYFSETQRNKGNFPGRFSGRQFSNSRSEMNVSTLELGDSALYLCASSSGTGNSPLHFGNGTRLTVT.

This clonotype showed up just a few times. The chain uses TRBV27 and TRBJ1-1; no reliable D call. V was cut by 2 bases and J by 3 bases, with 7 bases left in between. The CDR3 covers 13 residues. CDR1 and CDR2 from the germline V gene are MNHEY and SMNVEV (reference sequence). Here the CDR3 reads CASSLRRYTEAFF. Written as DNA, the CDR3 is TGTGCCAGCAGTTTACGCCGATACACTGAAGCTTTCTTT.

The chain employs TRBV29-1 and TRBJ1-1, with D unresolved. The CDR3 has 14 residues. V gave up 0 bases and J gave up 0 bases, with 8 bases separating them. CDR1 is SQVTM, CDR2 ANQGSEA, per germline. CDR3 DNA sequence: TGCAGCGTTGAAGACGCGGGTTTGAACACTGAAGCTTTCTTT. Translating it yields CSVEDAGLNTEAFF.

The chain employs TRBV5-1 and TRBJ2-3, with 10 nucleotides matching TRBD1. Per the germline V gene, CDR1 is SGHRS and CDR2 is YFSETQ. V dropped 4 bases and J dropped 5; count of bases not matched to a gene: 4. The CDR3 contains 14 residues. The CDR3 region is CASSRDRGRDTQYF. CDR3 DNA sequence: TGCGCCAGCAGCAGGGACAGGGGAAGAGATACGCAGTATTTT.

CDR3 sequence: CASSEAGPGETQYF. As DNA, the CDR3 is TGTGCCAGCAGTGAAGCAGGACCAGGAGAGACCCAGTACTTC. The chain couples TRBV6-1 to TRBJ2-5, with D unclear. V gave up 0 bases and J gave up 4 bases, with 9 bases separating them. The length of the CDR3 is 14 residues. Germline V gene lookup returns CDR1 MNHNS and CDR2 SASEGT.